The 10 T cell receptor beta chains below were found in one sample sequenced in a study of T cells in Graves' hyperthyroidism and ophthalmopathy. The TCR beta CDR3 regions underwent amplification using RNA transcripts as the source. HTBI primers were used for first-round RT-PCR of the TCR CDR3. MiXCR was run by TCRdb on the multiplex PCR reads, yielding one entry per CDR3 protein. The sample includes about 350,000 distinct CDR3 sequences, 11% to 15% of them seen just once. Sequencing input: blood. The source is a woman in her 30s with Graves' hyperthyroidism.

This clonotype was seen a few times. The V gene is TRBV4-1, the J gene TRBJ2-1; possible D gene TRBD2, 5 bases. V was trimmed by 4 bases and J by 3 bases, leaving 13 bases between them. The length of the CDR3 is 15 residues. Germline V lookup: CDR1 MGHRA, CDR2 YSYEKL. CDR3 in amino acids: CASSPVSGSYNEQFF. The CDR3 nucleotides are TGCGCCAGCAGCCCAGTAAGCGGAAGCTACAATGAGCAGTTCTTC.

This clonotype was detected a few times. The rearrangement links TRBV29-1 to TRBJ1-3, with unresolved D. CDR1 SQVTM and CDR2 ANQGSEA come from the germline V gene. V lost 3 bases and J lost 0, with 9 bases in between. CDR3 size: 14 residues. CDR3 loop: CSVEEGFSGNTIYF. The DNA for the CDR3 is TGCAGCGTTGAGGAGGGCTTCTCTGGAAACACCATATATTTT.

In its sample, this clonotype was seen many times. V and J are TRBV28 and TRBJ1-6; tentative D call: TRBD1 (5 bases). Germline V gives CDR1 MDHEN, CDR2 SYDVKM. V was cut by 2 bases and J by 10 bases, with 15 bases left in between. The CDR3 is made up of 15 amino acids. The CDR3 nucleotides read TGTGCCAGCAGTTTACCTTCGCAGGGTTTCTCACCCCTCCACTTT. Amino acids: CASSLPSQGFSPLHF.

This clonotype was counted many times. This rearrangement joins TRBV12-3 or TRBV12-4 to TRBJ2-3, with D possibly matching TRBD2 (5 bases). CDR3 length: 16 amino acids. Trimming left V 7 bases short and J 5 bases short, with 22 bases between. The CDR3 spells CASTLSERQAEDTQYF. DNA of the CDR3: TGTGCCAGCACTCTTTCCGAGAGACAAGCGGAAGATACGCAGTATTTT.

The chain joins TRBV25-1 to TRBJ1-2; D not resolved. Germline CDR1 MGHDK, CDR2 SYGVNS. Between the trimmed V and J ends, which lost 5 bases and 3 bases, there was a span of 13 bases. This CDR3 has 14 residues. CDR3 in amino acids: CASSYAGIDYGYTF. The DNA for the CDR3 is TGTGCCAGCAGTTATGCGGGGATCGACTATGGCTACACCTTC.

This clonotype was counted many times. The genes are TRBV28 and TRBJ1-2; the D is unclear. CDR1 and CDR2 (germline): MDHEN, SYDVKM. Trimming cost V 5 bases and J 7 bases, with 14 bases left between them. The CDR3 sequence is 13 residues long. This CDR3 is CASSPTAWGGYTF. The DNA of the CDR3 is TGTGCCAGCAGTCCTACAGCCTGGGGTGGCTACACCTTC.

This clonotype was seen ten or more times. This chain connects TRBV2 to TRBJ2-7; 10 bases line up with TRBD1. V lost 6 bases and J lost 0; bases outside the gene matches: 5. CDR3 size: 15 residues. Germline V gene sequence: CDR1 SNHLY, CDR2 FYNNEI. CDR3 sequence: CASRGQGQLSYEQYF. CDR3 coding DNA: TGTGCCAGCAGGGGACAGGGGCAACTCTCCTACGAGCAGTACTTC.

This rearrangement joins TRBV20-1 to TRBJ2-1; D might be TRBD1 (5 bases). This CDR3 contains 16 residues. V gave up 1 base and J gave up 4 bases, with 17 bases separating them. Per germline, CDR1 DFQATT and CDR2 SNEGSKA (reference sequence). CDR3 residues: CSARVPMVRGYNEQFF. CDR3 DNA: TGCAGTGCTAGAGTGCCTATGGTTAGGGGATACAATGAGCAGTTCTTC.

The table lists this clonotype with many counts. The genes are TRBV15 and TRBJ2-5; no firm D call. CDR1 is LNHNV and CDR2 is YYDKDF in the germline V gene (reference sequence). V was pared by 1 base and J by 5 bases, with 11 bases between. This CDR3 is built from 14 residues. CDR3 DNA sequence: TGTGCCACCAGCAGAGGCAGGTCCGGCGAGACCCAGTACTTC. Protein product: CATSRGRSGETQYF.

A remark on this clonotype: Possible read error: a much larger clone is one base away. CDR3 region: CSADQLAGGPSSYKQYF. The CDR3 DNA sequence: TGCAGTGCCGACCAACTAGCGGGAGGCCCAAGCTCCTACAAGCAGTACTTC. The chain links TRBV20-1 to TRBJ2-7, with 12 bases that match TRBD2. CDR1 is DFQATT, CDR2 SNEGSKA, per germline (reference sequence). The CDR3 is 17 amino acids.